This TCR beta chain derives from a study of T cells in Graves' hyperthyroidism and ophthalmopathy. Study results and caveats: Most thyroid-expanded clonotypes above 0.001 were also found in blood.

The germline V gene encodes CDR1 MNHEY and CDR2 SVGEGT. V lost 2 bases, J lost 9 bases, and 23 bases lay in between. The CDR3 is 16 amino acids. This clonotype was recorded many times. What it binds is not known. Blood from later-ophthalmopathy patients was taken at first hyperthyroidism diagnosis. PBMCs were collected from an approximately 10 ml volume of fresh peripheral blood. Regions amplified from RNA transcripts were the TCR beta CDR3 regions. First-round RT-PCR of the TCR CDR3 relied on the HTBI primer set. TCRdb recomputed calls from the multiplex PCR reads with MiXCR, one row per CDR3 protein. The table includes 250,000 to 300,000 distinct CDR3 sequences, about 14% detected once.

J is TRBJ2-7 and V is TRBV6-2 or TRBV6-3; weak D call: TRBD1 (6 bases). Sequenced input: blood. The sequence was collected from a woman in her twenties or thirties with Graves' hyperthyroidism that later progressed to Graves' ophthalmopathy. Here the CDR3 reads CASSYPPSLGHLRQYF. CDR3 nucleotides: TGTGCCAGCAGTTACCCCCCATCTTTGGGACACCTAAGGCAGTACTTC.